This T cell receptor (beta chain) was profiled in a study of cytomegalovirus exposure and HLA in healthy donors. General observations from the study: Later analysis identified a missense DCLRE1C variant that was linked to TCR beta V- and J-gene trimming. Associated with cytomegalovirus, according to the listing, were 150 to 200 TCR beta chains.

As for this clone: Antigen specificity is unknown.

13 Jbeta primers and 60 Vbeta primers were used for the PCR. TCRdb keeps only in-frame clones here, not all; method: immunoSEQ multiplex PCR. The table has fewer than 120,000 clones, roughly 80% seen once. Trimming left V 5 bases short and J 1 base short, with 7 bases between. The CDR3 is 13 residues long. Germline values: CDR1 SGHNT, CDR2 YENEEA. V usage is TRBV11-3 and J usage is TRBJ2-3; D gene ambiguous. This clonotype originated in a young man in good health and CMV-seropositive. The material sequenced was PBMCs. CDR3 region: CASSHEGTDTQYF. The DNA for the CDR3 is TGTGCCAGCAGCCATGAGGGCACAGATACGCAGTATTTT.